This TCR beta chain was captured by sequencing in a study of regulatory T cells in long-lasting Graves disease. Study-level points and caveats: Newly diagnosed patients had higher TCR diversity than persistent Graves' patients did.

The time point was: newly diagnosed GD, antithyroid drugs for less than 3 months. The TCR library was made from RNA that had been extracted from PBMCs in TRIzol. This clonotype came up a few times. Antigen: not known. This CDR3 spans 17 amino acids. Germline-derived CDR1 and CDR2 are SGHAT and FQNNGV. Trimming at V came to 1 base and at J to 4 bases, leaving 11 bases not matched to a gene. Arm-PCR of CDR3 regions with iRepertoire HTBI primers generated TCR beta libraries. TCRdb fed the multiplex PCR reads into MiXCR, producing one record per CDR3 protein. The repertoire consists of about 620,000 distinct CDR3 sequences, with about 15% occurring once and the leading ten covering under 20%. Separately, the same data were catalogued under a study of T cells in Graves' hyperthyroidism and ophthalmopathy. That investigation notes: Each diagnosis was grounded in clinical symptoms, serum thyroxine and TRAb, thyroid ultrasound, and orbital computed tomography.

The chain combines TRBV11-2 with TRBJ2-5; 8 bases map to TRBD1. This receptor was identified in a woman in her twenties or thirties with Graves disease. The sample consisted of peripheral blood mononuclear cells (PBMCs), taken at new diagnosis, from a patient treated with antithyroid drugs. The DNA of the CDR3 is TGTGCCAGCAGCTTAGCCGTACGGCAGGGGGCTCGAGAGACCCAGTACTTC. This codes for CASSLAVRQGARETQYF. Together with reference TRBV11-2 and TRBJ2-5, the CDR3 gives the full variable domain: EAGVAQSPRYKIIEKRQSVAFWCNPISGHATLYWYQQILGQGPKLLIQFQNNGVVDDSQLPKDRFSAERLKGVDSTLKIQPAKLEDSAVYLCASSLAVRQGARETQYFGPGTRLLVL.